Listed here are 20 T cell receptor beta chains from one sample, sequenced in a study of T cell responses to AZD1222 COVID-19 vaccine (dated by TCRdb to about 2021). Library preparation was by the immunoSEQ multiplex PCR assay. The table was pulled from immuneACCESS by TCRdb, which kept in-frame rearrangements only. Such tables lose some clones; where checked, under half of the loss comes from unresolved V genes, and the rest has no known cause. The sample table lists about 150,000 clones, 90% of them with a count of one. The top ten clonotypes cover 1.5% to 2% of the sample. Explained via the paper, the time point label denotes: baseline before first vaccination. Source: peripheral blood, taken on day 0 of AZD1222 vaccination. The receptors were sampled from an adult in good health.

This chain joins TRBV5-1 and TRBJ1-2; weak D call: TRBD1 (5 bases). The germline V and J ends were trimmed by 0 bases and 4 bases, with 19 bases remaining between them. The CDR3 is 17 amino acids. CDR1 and CDR2 (germline): SGHRS, YFSETQ. CDR3 bases: TGCGCCAGCAGCTTGGGTGGGACGGCAATCGGATCCTATGGCTACACCTTC. Its protein product is CASSLGGTAIGSYGYTF. Filled out from reference TRBV5-1 and TRBJ1-2, the complete variable domain reads KAGVTQTPRYLIKTRGQQVTLSCSPISGHRSVSWYQQTPGQGLQFLFEYFSETQRNKGNFPGRFSGRQFSNSRSEMNVSTLELGDSALYLCASSLGGTAIGSYGYTFGSGTRLTVV.

The chain links TRBV7-2 to TRBJ2-5; 9 bases match TRBD2. Germline assignment: CDR1 SGHTA and CDR2 FQGNSA. The trim removed 5 bases at V and 5 bases at J, leaving 6 bases unmatched. The CDR3 length is 14 residues. The CDR3 DNA sequence: TGTGCCAGCAGCCTTAGCGGGAGCGAGGAGACCCAGTACTTC. Encoded protein: CASSLSGSEETQYF.

The DNA of the CDR3 is TGTGCCATCAGATCAGGACAGCCACCCTACGAGCAGTACTTC. It translates to CAIRSGQPPYEQYF. The chain has TRBV28 and TRBJ2-7; D perhaps matches TRBD1 (6 bases). CDR3 length: 14 amino acids. V dropped 10 bases and J dropped 2 bases, with 18 bases sitting between them. Germline V lookup: CDR1 MDHEN, CDR2 SYDVKM.

This chain joins TRBV11-3 and TRBJ2-1; 10 bases align to TRBD2. The CDR3 length is 15 residues. V lost 5 bases and J lost 5; bases outside the gene matches: 6. Per germline, CDR1 SGHNT and CDR2 YENEEA. CDR3 protein: CASSPGTSAHNEQFF. The CDR3 DNA follows: TGTGCCAGCAGCCCGGGGACTAGCGCTCACAATGAGCAGTTCTTC.

The V gene is TRBV7-6, the J gene TRBJ2-3; D possibly corresponds to TRBD2 (6 bases). Trimming pared 0 bases from V and 2 bases from J, leaving 12 bases between. Germline CDR1 and CDR2: SGHVS and FNYEAQ. This CDR3 has 16 residues. CDR3 in amino acids: CASSLAISGNTDTQYF. The CDR3 coding sequence is TGTGCCAGCAGCTTAGCTATTAGCGGAAACACAGATACGCAGTATTTT.

The chain links TRBV19 to TRBJ2-7, with D perhaps TRBD1 or TRBD2 (6 bases each). The CDR3 is made up of 15 amino acids. The V gene lost 2 bases and the J gene lost 6 bases, with 17 bases spanning the gap. The germline V gene has CDR1 LNHDA and CDR2 SQIVND (reference sequence). DNA of the CDR3: TGTGCCAGTAGTATAACCGGGGGCGCCGGGTCCGAGCAGTACTTC. It translates to CASSITGGAGSEQYF.

This chain links TRBV3-1 (or the pseudogene TRBV3-2) with TRBJ2-7, with 7 nucleotides matching TRBD1. CDR1 is LGHDT, CDR2 YNNKEL, per germline (reference sequence). This CDR3 region has 15 residues. The junction had 8 bases not matched to a gene; V was cut back by 1 base and J by 5 bases. CDR3 in DNA: TGTGCCAGCAGCCAAGCCTGGACAGGTAGCAACGAGCAGTACTTC. This gives the protein CASSQAWTGSNEQYF.

The V and J genes are TRBV29-1 and TRBJ2-7; possibly TRBD1 for D (5 bases). The CDR3 covers 13 residues. Germline V gene lookup returns CDR1 SQVTM and CDR2 ANQGSEA. V lost 1 base and J 4 bases, leaving 11 bases between the germline ends. The CDR3 sequence is CSVEVPDSYEQYF. The CDR3, as DNA: TGCAGCGTTGAAGTCCCTGACAGTTACGAGCAGTACTTC.

This chain connects TRBV6-6 to TRBJ1-3; no definite D call. The germline gives CDR1 MNHNY, CDR2 SVGAGI (reference sequence). This CDR3 contains 16 residues. Trimming cost V 5 bases and J 0 bases, with 14 bases left between them. The CDR3 loop reads CASSVDGYSSGNTIYF. The CDR3 DNA reads as TGTGCCAGCAGTGTAGATGGGTACTCCTCTGGAAACACCATATATTTT.

The chain has TRBV6-2 or TRBV6-3 and TRBJ1-5; D may be TRBD1 (6 bases). CDR1 MNHEY and CDR2 SVGEGT come from the germline V gene. The CDR3 is 15 residues long. V was shortened by 1 base and J by 6 bases, with 13 bases between the two germline ends. The CDR3 DNA reads TGTGCCAGCAGTTACTATGGGGGCGCGAGTCAGCCCCAGCATTTT. The encoded protein is CASSYYGGASQPQHF.

The chain employs TRBV5-1 and TRBJ1-3; the D gene is possibly TRBD1 (5 bases). This CDR3 contains 13 residues. Trimming shortened V by 5 bases and J by 1 base, and 7 bases separated the two germline ends. Germline V gene lookup returns CDR1 SGHRS and CDR2 YFSETQ. The CDR3 region has the DNA TGCGCCAGCAGTCAGGGTTCTGGAAACACCATATATTTT. It encodes CASSQGSGNTIYF.

This sequence joins TRBV27 and TRBJ2-1; 7 bases line up with TRBD2. Germline-derived CDR1 and CDR2 are MNHEY and SMNVEV (reference sequence). Trimming removed 10 bases from V and 3 bases from J; junction bases left unmatched: 18. There are 17 residues in the CDR3. CDR3 sequence reads: CATKVTTAGDIYNEQFF. CDR3 DNA: TGTGCCACCAAAGTTACGACGGCGGGAGATATCTACAATGAGCAGTTCTTC.

V is TRBV3-1 (or the pseudogene TRBV3-2) and J is TRBJ1-1, with D perhaps matching TRBD1 (5 bases). Germline V gene sequence: CDR1 LGHDT, CDR2 YNNKEL (reference sequence). The ends were cut back, 4 bases at V and 4 bases at J, with 16 bases in the middle. CDR3 length equals 15 residues. The CDR3, as DNA: TGTGCCAGCAGCCCCTTGGGGGAAGGGTTCACTGAAGCTTTCTTT. This gives the protein CASSPLGEGFTEAFF.

This chain links TRBV15 with TRBJ2-5; TRBD1 might be the D (6 bases). Trimming cost V 1 base and J 1 base, with 10 bases left between them. The CDR3 is 15 residues long. Germline values: CDR1 LNHNV, CDR2 YYDKDF (reference sequence). The CDR3 sequence: CATSRAPGVQETQYF. The DNA for the CDR3 is TGTGCCACCAGCAGAGCGCCAGGGGTCCAAGAGACCCAGTACTTC.

The rearrangement uses TRBV24-1 and TRBJ2-1; tentative D call: TRBD2 (6 bases). The germline V gene encodes CDR1 KGHDR and CDR2 SFDVKD. The CDR3 consists of 16 residues. The V end was cut by 1 base, the J end by 5 bases, with 14 bases between. CDR3 DNA sequence: TGTGCCACCAGTGATTTTACCGGGACTGTCAACAATGAGCAGTTCTTC. This codes for CATSDFTGTVNNEQFF.

The genes are TRBV9 and TRBJ1-5; perhaps TRBD1 as D (6 bases). Germline V CDR1 and CDR2: SGDLS, YYNGEE. This CDR3 spans 15 amino acids. Trimming removed 7 bases from V and 4 bases from J, with 18 bases in between. In DNA, the CDR3 is TGTGCCAGCTACTCGATTGACAGGCCGAATCAGCCCCAGCATTTT. Translated, it gives CASYSIDRPNQPQHF.

The CDR3 sequence is CASSLAGVVYNEQFF. Written as DNA, the CDR3 is TGTGCCAGCAGCCTAGCGGGAGTTGTCTACAATGAGCAGTTCTTC. This sequence joins TRBV6-2 or TRBV6-3 and TRBJ2-1; 10 bases are shared with TRBD2. This CDR3 has 15 amino acids. Per the germline V gene, CDR1 is MNHEY and CDR2 is SVGEGT. The junction had 5 bases not matched to a gene; V was cut back by 6 bases and J by 3 bases.

This chain uses TRBV5-4 with TRBJ2-1, with D unclear. The germline gives CDR1 SGHNT, CDR2 YYREEE (reference sequence). The CDR3 length is 13 residues. V dropped 0 bases and J dropped 7 bases, with 8 bases sitting between them. The CDR3 coding sequence is TGTGCCAGCAGCTTGGCCTCGGAAAATGAGCAGTTCTTC. Translated: CASSLASENEQFF.

This clone has a handful of counts. The rearrangement joins TRBV6-5 to TRBJ1-1; D is undetermined. Germline V gives CDR1 MNHEY, CDR2 SVGAGI. Trimming left V 6 bases short and J 0 bases short, with 8 bases between. This CDR3 spans 13 amino acids. CDR3 sequence: CASRSTLNTEAFF. The CDR3 region has the DNA TGTGCCAGCAGATCCACACTGAACACTGAAGCTTTCTTT.

This chain uses TRBV28 with TRBJ2-2, with 12 bases fitting TRBD2. Germline loops: CDR1 MDHEN, CDR2 SYDVKM. V was pared by 3 bases and J by 4 bases, with 0 bases of the junction left unmatched. The CDR3 sequence is 15 residues long. Here the CDR3 reads CASSLGLAGTGELFF. The CDR3 bases are TGTGCCAGCAGTTTGGGACTAGCGGGCACCGGGGAGCTGTTTTTT. Variable domain in full (rest from reference TRBV28 and TRBJ2-2): DVKVTQSSRYLVKRTGEKVFLECVQDMDHENMFWYRQDPGLGLRLIYFSYDVKMKEKGDIPEGYSVSREKKERFSLILESASTNQTSMYLCASSLGLAGTGELFFGEGSRLTVL.